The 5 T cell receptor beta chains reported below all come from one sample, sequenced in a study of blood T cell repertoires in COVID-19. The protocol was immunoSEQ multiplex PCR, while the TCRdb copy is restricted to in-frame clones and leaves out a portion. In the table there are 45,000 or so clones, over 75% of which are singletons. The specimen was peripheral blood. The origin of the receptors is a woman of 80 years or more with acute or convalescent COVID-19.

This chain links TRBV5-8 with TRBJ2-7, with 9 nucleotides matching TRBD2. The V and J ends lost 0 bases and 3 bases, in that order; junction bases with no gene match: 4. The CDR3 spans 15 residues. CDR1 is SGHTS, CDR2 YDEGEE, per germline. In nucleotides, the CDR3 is TGTGCCAGCAGCTTGGGAGTAGCGGGAGTCTACGAGCAGTACTTC. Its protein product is CASSLGVAGVYEQYF.

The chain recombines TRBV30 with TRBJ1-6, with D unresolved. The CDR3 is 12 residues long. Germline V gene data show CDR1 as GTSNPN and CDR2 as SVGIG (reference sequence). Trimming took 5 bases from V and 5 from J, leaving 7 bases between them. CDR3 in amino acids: CAWELNNSPLHF. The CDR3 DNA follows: TGTGCCTGGGAACTAAATAATTCACCCCTCCACTTT.

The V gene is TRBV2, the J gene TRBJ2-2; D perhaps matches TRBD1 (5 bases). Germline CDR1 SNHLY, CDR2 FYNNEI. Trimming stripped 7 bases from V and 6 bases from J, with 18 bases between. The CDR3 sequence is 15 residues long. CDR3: CASTAGQGAAGELFF. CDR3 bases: TGTGCCAGCACTGCCGGACAAGGGGCTGCCGGGGAGCTGTTTTTT.

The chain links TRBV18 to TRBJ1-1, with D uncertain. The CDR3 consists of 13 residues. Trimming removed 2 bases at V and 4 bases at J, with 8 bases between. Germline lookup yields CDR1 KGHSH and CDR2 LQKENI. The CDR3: CASSPGRSTEAFF. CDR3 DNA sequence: TGTGCCAGCTCACCAGGGCGCAGCACTGAAGCTTTCTTT.

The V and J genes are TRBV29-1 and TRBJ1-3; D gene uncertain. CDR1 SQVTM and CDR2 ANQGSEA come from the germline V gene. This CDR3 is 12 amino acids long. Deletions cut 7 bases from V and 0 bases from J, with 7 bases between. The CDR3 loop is CSAQNSGNTIYF. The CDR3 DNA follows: TGCAGCGCACAGAACTCTGGAAACACCATATATTTT. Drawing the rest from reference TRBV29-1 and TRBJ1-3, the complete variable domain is SAVISQKPSRDICQRGTSLTIQCQVDSQVTMMFWYRQQPGQSLTLIATANQGSEATYESGFVIDKFPISRPNLTFSTLTVSNMSPEDSSIYLCSAQNSGNTIYFGEGSWLTVV.